This T cell receptor beta chain was captured in a study of shared clonotypes between healthy human individuals. TCRdb keeps only in-frame clones here, not all; method: immunoSEQ multiplex PCR. The table records some 690,000 clones, around 90% of them present only once. V was pared by 6 bases and J by 0 bases, with 5 bases between. The CDR3 loop spans 12 amino acids. The germline V gene encodes CDR1 MGHDK and CDR2 SYGVNS. This clone appeared once. Material for sequencing was memory CD8+ T cells from PBMCs. Subset described: CD45RO+ cells pooled with CCR7-negative TemRA cells. This receptor was taken from a man aged 18 to 30 in good health. Some clones in this sample may be carry-over from other donors' samples. This sequence joins TRBV25-1 and TRBJ1-2; D gene ambiguous. For the CDR3, the DNA is TGTGCCAGCAGAGCCGCTAACTATGGCTACACCTTC. Its protein product is CASRAANYGYTF.